This T cell receptor beta chain was captured by sequencing in a study of blood T cell repertoires in COVID-19. Background on the study: The samples span acute and convalescent COVID-19 from the United States, Italy and Spain. Sample material is recorded as cDNA or gDNA derived from T cells, B-cell-depleted T cells, or PBMCs.

Profiled with immunoSEQ multiplex PCR; TCRdb holds only in-frame clones, not every one. The repertoire holds approximately 82,000 clones, with approximately 90% as singletons. Trimming cost V 6 bases and J 2 bases; bases outside gene matches: 11. The CDR3 sequence is 17 residues long. Per germline, CDR1 SGHNT and CDR2 YYREEE (reference sequence). This chain links TRBV5-4 with TRBJ2-5, with TRBD2 matching 12 bases. The clonotype originates from a woman in her forties or fifties with acute COVID-19. Sequencing used PBMCs or T cells enriched from blood (not recorded which). This CDR3 reads CASTRLAGGGLQETQYF. The CDR3 DNA reads TGTGCCAGCACCAGGCTAGCGGGAGGGGGGTTACAAGAGACCCAGTACTTC. The full variable domain, its missing parts supplied by reference TRBV5-4 and TRBJ2-5, is ETGVTQSPTHLIKTRGQQVTLRCSSQSGHNTVSWYQQALGQGPQFIFQYYREEENGRGNFPPRFSGLQFPNYSSELNVNALELDDSALYLCASTRLAGGGLQETQYFGPGTRLLVL.